These 27 T cell receptor beta chains were sequenced from one sample in a study of T cells in Graves' hyperthyroidism and ophthalmopathy. From RNA transcripts, TCR beta CDR3 regions were amplified. The primer set for the first-round RT-PCR of the TCR CDR3 was HTBI. Via MiXCR, TCRdb re-called the multiplex PCR reads, giving one row per CDR3 protein. The sample includes some 560,000 distinct CDR3 sequences, about 15% seen only once; the top ten take about 7%. Specimen: blood. These receptors all stem from a woman aged 30 to 39 with Graves' hyperthyroidism.

Many counts were recorded for this clonotype. The chain recombines TRBV5-1 with TRBJ1-1; maybe TRBD1 (6 bases). The CDR3 is made up of 15 amino acids. V lost 0 bases to trimming and J lost 3 bases, with 12 bases between them. Looked up from germline, CDR1 is SGHRS and CDR2 is YFSETQ. The DNA of the CDR3 is TGCGCCAGCAGCTTGGGCCCGACAGGCTACACTGAAGCTTTCTTT. Its translation is CASSLGPTGYTEAFF. Complete variable domain (other parts from reference TRBV5-1 and TRBJ1-1): KAGVTQTPRYLIKTRGQQVTLSCSPISGHRSVSWYQQTPGQGLQFLFEYFSETQRNKGNFPGRFSGRQFSNSRSEMNVSTLELGDSALYLCASSLGPTGYTEAFFGQGTRLTVV.

This clonotype was seen many times. The chain joins TRBV7-9 to TRBJ2-1, with D possibly matching TRBD1 (6 bases). The CDR3 totals 15 residues. Germline V gene data show CDR1 as SEHNR and CDR2 as FQNEAQ (reference sequence). Trimming removed 7 bases at V and 12 bases at J, with 25 bases between. CDR3 region: CASTLTSQGYSGQFF. In DNA form, the CDR3 reads TGTGCCAGCACCCTTACATCTCAGGGGTACTCGGGGCAGTTCTTC.

There are a few counts of this clonotype. V gene TRBV29-1 combines with J gene TRBJ2-7; 12 nucleotides line up with TRBD2. J gave up 2 bases and V 2 bases, and 1 base lay outside the gene matches. The CDR3 has 14 residues. Germline V CDR1 and CDR2: SQVTM, ANQGSEA. The CDR3, as DNA: TGCAGCGTTGAAACTAGCGGGAGGACCTACGAGCAGTACTTC. This codes for CSVETSGRTYEQYF.

At least ten counts were recorded for this clonotype. This sequence joins TRBV20-1 and TRBJ1-5; D possibly corresponds to TRBD1 (6 bases). V was pared by 4 bases and J by 6 bases, with 16 bases between. This CDR3 has 14 residues. CDR1 DFQATT and CDR2 SNEGSKA come from the germline V gene (reference sequence). The chain's CDR3 is CSAKPTGPSQPQHF. DNA of the CDR3: TGCAGTGCTAAGCCAACAGGGCCGAGTCAGCCCCAGCATTTT.

In this sample, this clonotype turned up many times. This chain connects TRBV6-1 to TRBJ1-1, with TRBD1 as a possible D gene (5 bases). V was cut by 3 bases and J by 1 base, with 9 bases left in between. Germline loops: CDR1 MNHNS, CDR2 SASEGT. This CDR3 spans 14 amino acids. CDR3 sequence reads: CASSETVRNTEAFF. The CDR3 coding sequence is TGTGCCAGCAGTGAGACAGTAAGGAACACTGAAGCTTTCTTT.

This clonotype has a handful of counts. This sequence joins TRBV7-9 and TRBJ1-4, with 8 bases lining up with TRBD1. CDR1 SEHNR and CDR2 FQNEAQ come from the germline V gene (reference sequence). The CDR3 consists of 15 residues. Germline trimming cut 4 bases from V and 4 bases from J; bases unmatched to any gene: 5. The CDR3 loop reads CASSSRQGINEKLFF. The CDR3 nucleotides are TGTGCCAGCAGCTCTAGACAGGGGATTAATGAAAAACTGTTTTTT.

Turning to this clonotype: Being one base from a much bigger clone, this may be a read error. V gene TRBV13 combines with J gene TRBJ1-2; D not resolved. CDR1 and CDR2 (germline): PRHDT, FYEKMQ (reference sequence). This CDR3 comprises 13 residues. For the CDR3, the DNA is TGTGTCAGCAGCTTAGAAGCTAACTATGGCTACACCTTC. As protein: CVSSLEANYGYTF.

In the case of this clonotype: This CDR3 is missing its conserved last phenylalanine or tryptophan, likely due to a read error. The chain employs TRBV28 and TRBJ2-7; D is unclear. Per the germline V gene, CDR1 is MDHEN and CDR2 is SYDVKM. The CDR3 is 15 amino acids. The germline V and J ends were trimmed by 4 bases and 3 bases, with 16 bases remaining between them. For the CDR3, the DNA is TGTGCCAGCAGTTCGACGGTGAAAGAGCGCTACGAGCAGTACTGC. Protein sequence: CASSSTVKERYEQYC.

This clonotype was recorded a few times. The rearrangement links TRBV27 to TRBJ2-7; 8 positions agree with TRBD2. Germline lookup yields CDR1 MNHEY and CDR2 SMNVEV (reference sequence). CDR3 length equals 17 residues. V lost 7 bases, J lost 3 bases, and 17 bases stayed unmatched. The DNA for the CDR3 is TGTGCCAGCACCAAGCTCCTCGTGGCGGGAGGACTCTACGAGCAGTACTTC. Protein: CASTKLLVAGGLYEQYF.

This clonotype showed up just a few times. This chain joins TRBV5-6 and TRBJ2-1, with D unclear. Between the trimmed V and J ends, which lost 0 bases and 10 bases, there was a span of 5 bases. CDR3 length: 11 amino acids. The V gene's germline CDR1 is SGHDT and CDR2 YYEEEE. The chain's CDR3 is CASSLALEQFF. DNA for the CDR3: TGTGCCAGCAGCTTGGCCTTGGAGCAGTTCTTC.

This clonotype was found many times. V usage is TRBV7-2 and J usage is TRBJ2-7; 7 positions agree with TRBD2. The CDR3 has 15 amino acids. CDR1 SGHTA and CDR2 FQGNSA come from the germline V gene. Losses at the gene ends were 5 bases for V and 3 bases for J; bases not matched to a gene: 10. CDR3 protein: CASSRVLAGVYEQYF. DNA of the CDR3: TGTGCCAGCAGCCGAGTCTTGGCGGGAGTCTACGAGCAGTACTTC.

This clonotype was seen only a few times. The rearrangement links TRBV6-1 to TRBJ2-1; weak D call: TRBD1 (5 bases). The better agreement between TRBJ2-7 and the DNA end casts doubt on the J call. The CDR3 sequence is 13 residues long. Germline CDR1 is MNHNS and CDR2 is SASEGT. This CDR3 is CASRDTRANEQYF. The CDR3 nucleotides are TGTGCCAGCAGAGACACCAGGGCGAATGAGCAGTACTTC.

This clonotype was detected many times. The chain is built from TRBV28 and TRBJ1-4; 12 nucleotides match TRBD1. Trimming took 6 bases from V and 6 from J; bases not matched to a gene: 20. CDR3 length: 20 residues. The germline V gene has CDR1 MDHEN and CDR2 SYDVKM. CDR3 protein: CASSLQGTGGYLAADEKLFF. Written as DNA, the CDR3 is TGTGCCAGCAGCCTTCAGGGGACAGGGGGCTACCTGGCGGCGGATGAAAAACTGTTTTTT.

The chain is built from TRBV6-1 and TRBJ2-3; no reliable D call. V lost 8 bases and J 0 bases, leaving 15 bases between the germline ends. The germline CDR1 and CDR2 sequences are MNHNS and SASEGT. There are 15 residues in the CDR3. CDR3 DNA: TGTGCCAGCTCCTACCCAATCTCTAGCACAGATACGCAGTATTTT. Amino acid sequence: CASSYPISSTDTQYF.

This clonotype was recorded many times. CDR3 sequence: CSASAFHRGQPQHF. CDR3 DNA: TGCAGTGCTAGCGCCTTTCACAGGGGACAGCCCCAGCATTTT. The J gene is TRBJ1-5, the V gene TRBV20-1; 7 bases line up with TRBD1. The germline V gene has CDR1 DFQATT and CDR2 SNEGSKA (reference sequence). Trimming cost V 3 bases and J 7 bases; bases outside gene matches: 9. The CDR3 has 14 amino acids.

The table lists this clonotype with many counts. This chain links TRBV10-3 with TRBJ2-1; 10 nucleotides match TRBD2. The CDR3 covers 20 residues. The germline gives CDR1 ENHRY, CDR2 SYGVKD. Trimming removed 0 bases from V and 8 bases from J; junction bases left unmatched: 19. The CDR3 is CAISESVVPSGRSRRDEQFF. In DNA form, the CDR3 reads TGTGCCATCAGTGAGTCCGTTGTGCCTAGCGGGAGATCAAGGAGGGATGAGCAGTTCTTC.

This clonotype was counted ten times or more. This chain joins TRBV7-2 and TRBJ2-7; 8 bases align to TRBD2. Unmatched junction bases numbered 9, after V lost 5 bases and J lost 3 bases. The CDR3 is 15 amino acids. The V gene's germline CDR1 is SGHTA and CDR2 FQGNSA. The CDR3 DNA sequence: TGTGCCAGCAGCCTGTCGGGCGGGAGGAACTACGAGCAGTACTTC. This sequence encodes CASSLSGGRNYEQYF.

This clonotype was seen many times. The V gene is TRBV5-1, the J gene TRBJ2-1, with 8 nucleotides matching TRBD1. After removal of 2 bases from V and 4 bases from J, the junction contained 5 bases not matched to a gene. The germline CDR1 and CDR2 sequences are SGHRS and YFSETQ. The CDR3 sequence is 15 residues long. The CDR3 nucleotides are TGCGCCAGCAGCTTACAGGGGGTTGGATACAATGAGCAGTTCTTC. It translates to CASSLQGVGYNEQFF.

This clonotype was detected many times. The rearrangement links TRBV28 to TRBJ2-1; tentative D call: TRBD2 (5 bases). The V end was cut by 4 bases, the J end by 9 bases, with 16 bases between. The CDR3 consists of 14 residues. The germline V gene has CDR1 MDHEN and CDR2 SYDVKM. This CDR3 is CASSSGGLAGEQFF. In DNA, the CDR3 is TGTGCCAGCAGTTCCGGCGGGCTGGCGGGTGAGCAGTTCTTC.

This clonotype appeared a few times. The V call is TRBV30, the J call TRBJ2-1; 14 nucleotides match TRBD2. In germline, CDR1 is GTSNPN, CDR2 SVGIG (reference sequence). V was clipped by 3 bases and J by 7 bases; unmatched bases: 11. CDR3 length: 17 amino acids. The CDR3 DNA follows: TGTGCCTGGAGAACCCTCGGGACTAGCGGGAGTTGGAATGAGCAGTTCTTC. Its protein product is CAWRTLGTSGSWNEQFF.

This clonotype was detected many times. This rearrangement joins TRBV28 to TRBJ2-2; the D is unclear. With 3 bases removed from V and 2 bases from J, the gap between germline ends came to 7 bases. This CDR3 has 14 amino acids. Germline CDR1 reads MDHEN; CDR2 reads SYDVKM. The CDR3 nucleotides are TGTGCCAGCAGTTTCGTCCCAAACACCGGGGAGCTGTTTTTT. This encodes CASSFVPNTGELFF.

This clonotype was observed a handful of times. The V call is TRBV11-2, the J call TRBJ2-2, with 9 bases identical to TRBD1. The V and J ends lost 4 bases and 6 bases, in that order; junction bases with no gene match: 9. CDR1 is SGHAT, CDR2 FQNNGV, per germline. This CDR3 is 16 amino acids long. In DNA, the CDR3 is TGTGCCAGCAGCTCTACCGGGACAGGGAATTCCGGGGAGCTGTTTTTT. Amino acid sequence: CASSSTGTGNSGELFF.

The chain joins TRBV30 to TRBJ2-7; D is perhaps TRBD1 (6 bases). CDR1 is GTSNPN, CDR2 SVGIG, per germline (reference sequence). The germline V and J ends were trimmed by 0 bases and 1 base, with 16 bases remaining between them. The CDR3 is 16 residues long. The CDR3 region is CAWSVGSRTASYEQYF. The CDR3 nucleotides read TGTGCCTGGAGTGTGGGTAGTAGGACAGCTTCCTACGAGCAGTACTTC.

The chain joins TRBV4-1 to TRBJ1-2, with TRBD1 matching 10 bases. This CDR3 comprises 17 residues. The V gene's germline CDR1 is MGHRA and CDR2 YSYEKL. V gave up 4 bases and J gave up 6 bases; unmatched junction bases: 14. The CDR3 loop reads CASSLLPGQGQLDGYTF. DNA of the CDR3: TGCGCCAGCAGCCTTCTACCGGGACAGGGGCAACTAGATGGCTACACCTTC.

This clonotype occurred many times. V is TRBV7-2 and J is TRBJ2-1; perhaps TRBD2 as D (6 bases). CDR3 length: 15 residues. Trimming removed 4 bases at V and 4 bases at J, with 14 bases between. From germline, CDR1 is SGHTA and CDR2 FQGNSA. This CDR3 is CASSSGTGTYNEQFF. The CDR3 DNA follows: TGTGCCAGCAGCTCCGGGACTGGGACGTACAATGAGCAGTTCTTC. Looking up the rest from reference TRBV7-2 and TRBJ2-1 gives the full variable domain: GAGVSQSPSNKVTEKGKDVELRCDPISGHTALYWYRQSLGQGLEFLIYFQGNSAPDKSGLPSDRFSAERTGGSVSTLTIQRTQQEDSAVYLCASSSGTGTYNEQFFGPGTRLTVL.

This clonotype was seen a handful of times. The chain links TRBV20-1 to TRBJ2-3; perhaps TRBD2 as D (5 bases). Germline V lookup: CDR1 DFQATT, CDR2 SNEGSKA (reference sequence). V was clipped by 3 bases and J by 3 bases, with 13 bases between them. This CDR3 is built from 14 residues. The CDR3 DNA is TGCAGTGCTAGTGTGGGAGCCGGGACAGATACGCAGTATTTT. Protein product: CSASVGAGTDTQYF.

This clonotype showed up many times. The chain links TRBV5-1 to TRBJ1-4, with unresolved D. CDR1 is SGHRS, CDR2 YFSETQ, per germline. The CDR3 covers 15 residues. The V gene lost 4 bases and the J gene lost 5 bases, with 15 bases spanning the gap. CDR3 protein: CASSPGSSENEKLFF. CDR3 DNA: TGCGCCAGCAGCCCGGGTTCTTCCGAGAATGAAAAACTGTTTTTT.